The 28 T cell receptor beta chains below were found in one sample sequenced in a study of blood T cell repertoires in COVID-19. Sequencing used immunoSEQ multiplex PCR; TCRdb keeps in-frame clones, though not all of them. The sample gives more than 90,000 clones, about 89% of which show up once; 15% to 20% is in the top ten. The sequenced sample consisted of peripheral blood. The receptors originated from a man in his forties or fifties with acute or convalescent COVID-19.

As for this clone: Within the sample, other DNA sequences also encode this same CDR3. This sequence joins TRBV27 and TRBJ1-4, with D perhaps TRBD1 (5 bases). Trimming removed 3 bases from V and 6 bases from J, with 11 bases in between. The CDR3 has 14 amino acids. CDR1 and CDR2 (germline): MNHEY, SMNVEV (reference sequence). CDR3: CASSFRGSYEKLFF. DNA of the CDR3: TGTGCCAGCAGTTTCCGGGGGAGTTATGAAAAACTGTTTTTT.

The V gene is TRBV6-1, the J gene TRBJ2-2; D is unclear. The CDR3 loop spans 14 amino acids. The germline gives CDR1 MNHNS, CDR2 SASEGT. Trimming removed 3 bases from V and 1 base from J, with 6 bases in between. This CDR3 is CASSDQMNTGELFF. The CDR3 DNA sequence: TGTGCCAGCAGTGATCAGATGAACACCGGGGAGCTGTTTTTT.

In DNA, the CDR3 is TGTGCCAGCTCGACCCAGGGGACTGAAGCTTTCTTT. This gives the protein CASSTQGTEAFF. The chain links TRBV2 to TRBJ1-1; D perhaps matches TRBD1 (6 bases). Looked up from germline, CDR1 is SNHLY and CDR2 is FYNNEI. The CDR3 is made up of 12 amino acids. With 8 bases removed from V and 5 bases from J, the gap between germline ends came to 12 bases.

As DNA, the CDR3 is TGTGCCAGCAGCTTGGCTTCGGGGAAAATATATGGCTACACCTTC. This sequence encodes CASSLASGKIYGYTF. V usage is TRBV5-6 and J usage is TRBJ1-2; no firm D call. The V and J ends lost 0 bases and 5 bases respectively, with 14 bases between them. The CDR3 extends over 15 amino acids. Germline V gene sequence: CDR1 SGHDT, CDR2 YYEEEE.

The V call is TRBV11-3, the J call TRBJ2-1; 7 positions agree with TRBD2. V lost 6 bases, J lost 0 bases, and 14 bases stayed unmatched. Germline CDR1 SGHNT, CDR2 YENEEA. The CDR3 loop spans 18 amino acids. The CDR3 DNA follows: TGTGCCAGCAGGTCTCCGGGGGGTATGCGAAGCTCCTACAATGAGCAGTTCTTC. Its protein is CASRSPGGMRSSYNEQFF.

J is TRBJ1-4 and V is TRBV5-8; TRBD1 matches 9 bases. The CDR3 extends over 17 amino acids. Unmatched junction bases numbered 10, after V lost 5 bases and J lost 2 bases. The V gene's germline CDR1 is SGHTS and CDR2 YDEGEE. The CDR3 coding sequence is TGTGCCAGCAGTCGAGGACAGGGGTATCGCACTAATGAAAAACTGTTTTTT. It yields the protein CASSRGQGYRTNEKLFF.

The chain combines TRBV3-1 (or the pseudogene TRBV3-2) with TRBJ2-2, with D possibly matching TRBD2 (7 bases). The V end was cut by 4 bases, the J end by 0 bases, with 18 bases between. In germline, CDR1 is LGHDT, CDR2 YNNKEL (reference sequence). The CDR3 is 18 residues long. The CDR3 reads CASSPLIPGGANTGELFF. The CDR3 bases are TGTGCCAGCAGCCCCCTGATACCGGGGGGCGCGAACACCGGGGAGCTGTTTTTT.

The V gene is TRBV24-1, the J gene TRBJ2-1; D is perhaps TRBD1 (5 bases). From germline, CDR1 is KGHDR and CDR2 SFDVKD. There are 19 residues in the CDR3. V was trimmed by 2 bases and J by 0 bases, leaving 19 bases between them. For the CDR3, the DNA is TGTGCCACCAGTGATTCTCCTGGGGCAGCTAAGAGCTCCTACAATGAGCAGTTCTTC. Translating gives CATSDSPGAAKSSYNEQFF.

V is TRBV7-3 and J is TRBJ1-6, with a tentative D call TRBD1 (5 bases). V was trimmed by 3 bases and J by 7 bases, leaving 13 bases between them. CDR3 size: 15 residues. The germline CDR1 and CDR2 sequences are SGHTA and FQGTGA. CDR3 protein: CASSFGGVGNSPLHF. CDR3 coding DNA: TGTGCCAGCAGCTTCGGGGGGGTTGGCAATTCACCCCTCCACTTT.

The chain carries TRBV6-5 and TRBJ1-2; D is possibly TRBD1 (6 bases). The germline gives CDR1 MNHEY, CDR2 SVGAGI. This CDR3 has 14 amino acids. Trimming stripped 5 bases from V and 4 bases from J, with 14 bases between. CDR3 residues: CASSPGGGRYGYTF. Written as DNA, the CDR3 is TGTGCCAGCAGTCCCGGGGGGGGCCGCTATGGCTACACCTTC.

The V and J genes are TRBV2 and TRBJ2-2; TRBD2 matches 7 bases. The CDR3 extends over 16 amino acids. From germline, CDR1 is SNHLY and CDR2 FYNNEI. V lost 6 bases to trimming and J lost 5 bases; unmatched junction nucleotides: 12. The CDR3 DNA reads TGTGCCAGCAGGGTACGACAAAGGGGAGGGACCGGGGAGCTGTTTTTT. Amino acid sequence: CASRVRQRGGTGELFF.

The CDR3 nucleotides read TGTGCCAGCAGTGACTCGGCGGGGGGACAGGGGACCTATGGCTACACCTTC. This gives the protein CASSDSAGGQGTYGYTF. The chain links TRBV6-4 to TRBJ1-2; 10 positions agree with TRBD1. The ends lost 0 bases at V and 4 bases at J; junction bases unmatched: 8. Germline V CDR1 and CDR2: MRHNA, SNTAGT. The CDR3 runs to 17 residues.

This clone is a singleton in its sample. The J gene is TRBJ2-3, the V gene TRBV5-1; D not resolved. V dropped 0 bases and J dropped 0 bases, with 11 bases sitting between them. The CDR3 has 16 residues. CDR1 SGHRS and CDR2 YFSETQ come from the germline V gene. Written as DNA, the CDR3 is TGCGCCAGCAGCTTGGCTGGCGGTACTAGCACAGATACGCAGTATTTT. Amino acid sequence: CASSLAGGTSTDTQYF.

V usage is TRBV11-1 and J usage is TRBJ1-1, with D possibly being TRBD1 (5 bases). The V end lost 5 bases, the J end lost 1 base, and 11 bases lay between the germline ends. The V gene's germline CDR1 is SGHAT and CDR2 FQDESV (reference sequence). The CDR3 runs 14 residues. CDR3 sequence: CASSLDRSNTEAFF. The CDR3 DNA follows: TGTGCCAGCAGCCTAGACAGATCGAACACTGAAGCTTTCTTT.

J is TRBJ1-2 and V is TRBV7-9; 7 nucleotides line up with TRBD1. Germline CDR1 SEHNR, CDR2 FQNEAQ (reference sequence). V lost 4 bases to trimming and J lost 4 bases; unmatched junction nucleotides: 3. The CDR3 is 13 amino acids. CDR3 sequence: CASSSGQVYGYTF. The CDR3 DNA is TGTGCCAGCAGCTCCGGACAGGTCTATGGCTACACCTTC. The full variable domain, with the rest looked up from reference TRBV7-9 and TRBJ1-2, is DTGVSQNPRHKITKRGQNVTFRCDPISEHNRLYWYRQTLGQGPEFLTYFQNEAQLEKSRLLSDRFSAERPKGSFSTLEIQRTEQGDSAMYLCASSSGQVYGYTFGSGTRLTVV.

This clone showed up just once. CDR3 amino acids: CASSLRVRSGNTIYF. The DNA of the CDR3 is TGTGCCAGCAGCCTCAGGGTACGCTCTGGAAACACCATATATTTT. The chain uses TRBV3-1 (or the pseudogene TRBV3-2) and TRBJ1-3, with D possibly TRBD1 on 5 matching bases. The CDR3 spans 15 residues. Germline assignment: CDR1 LGHDT and CDR2 YNNKEL (reference sequence). The ends were cut back, 4 bases at V and 0 bases at J, with 10 bases in the middle.

This rearrangement joins TRBV3-1 (or the pseudogene TRBV3-2) to TRBJ2-5, with 8 bases lining up with TRBD2. Germline lookup yields CDR1 LGHDT and CDR2 YNNKEL (reference sequence). The CDR3 runs 15 residues. The V segment lost 4 bases and the J segment 4 bases; nucleotides outside the gene matches: 8. The CDR3 is CASSRGTRERETQYF. The CDR3 nucleotides read TGTGCCAGCAGCCGCGGGACTAGAGAACGAGAGACCCAGTACTTC.

The J gene is TRBJ2-1, the V gene TRBV15; 10 nucleotides align to TRBD2. The germline V gene has CDR1 LNHNV and CDR2 YYDKDF (reference sequence). With 4 bases clipped from V and 8 bases from J, the junction kept 14 bases outside the gene matches. This CDR3 comprises 17 residues. In DNA form, the CDR3 reads TGTGCCACCAGCACAGACAGGGGTAGCGGGGGGAAGTATGAGCAGTTCTTC. Translation gives CATSTDRGSGGKYEQFF.

The chain recombines TRBV19 with TRBJ1-5; 8 bases agree with TRBD1. V shed 3 bases and J 7 bases; nucleotides not matched to a gene: 8. The germline gives CDR1 LNHDA, CDR2 SQIVND (reference sequence). This CDR3 is built from 15 residues. The CDR3 here is CASSIGGQGGQPQHF. CDR3 nucleotide sequence: TGTGCCAGTAGTATCGGTGGACAGGGTGGACAGCCCCAGCATTTT. Full variable domain (remainder filled in from reference TRBV19 and TRBJ1-5): DGGITQSPKYLFRKEGQNVTLSCEQNLNHDAMYWYRQDPGQGLRLIYYSQIVNDFQKGDIAEGYSVSREKKESFPLTVTSAQKNPTAFYLCASSIGGQGGQPQHFGDGTRLSIL.

The rearrangement uses TRBV27 and TRBJ1-4; 7 bases agree with TRBD1. The CDR3 consists of 13 residues. V shed 5 bases and J 12 bases; nucleotides not matched to a gene: 9. Germline CDR1 is MNHEY and CDR2 is SMNVEV (reference sequence). CDR3 DNA: TGTGCCAGCAGTGCGCGACAGGGTCGGGAACTGTTTTTT. It codes for CASSARQGRELFF.

The V call is TRBV6-4, the J call TRBJ1-1, with D uncertain. The CDR3 is 16 residues long. The V and J ends lost 10 bases and 4 bases respectively, with 25 bases between them. Per germline, CDR1 MRHNA and CDR2 SNTAGT. The DNA of the CDR3 is TGTGCCACGAGGGAACGGGATATGGTTGGGAGCACTGAAGCTTTCTTT. Translation: CATRERDMVGSTEAFF.

The chain has TRBV6-6 and TRBJ2-2; tentatively, D is TRBD1 (6 bases). Between the trimmed V and J ends, which lost 2 bases and 1 base, there was a span of 8 bases. This CDR3 spans 15 amino acids. CDR1 and CDR2 (germline): MNHNY, SVGAGI (reference sequence). CDR3 sequence: CASSYRGQNTGELFF. The CDR3 DNA sequence: TGTGCCAGCAGTTACAGGGGACAGAACACCGGGGAGCTGTTTTTT.

The chain employs TRBV6-5 and TRBJ2-7; 8 nucleotides agree with TRBD1. Germline V gene lookup returns CDR1 MNHEY and CDR2 SVGAGI. The V and J ends lost 6 bases and 4 bases, in that order; junction bases with no gene match: 11. The CDR3 loop spans 15 amino acids. CDR3 nucleotides: TGTGCCAGCAGGATTGGACAGGGAGTAACGTACGAGCAGTACTTC. It codes for CASRIGQGVTYEQYF.

The rearrangement links TRBV7-9 to TRBJ1-6, with 9 positions matching TRBD1. The CDR3 consists of 17 residues. J gave up 7 bases and V 0 bases, and 7 bases lay outside the gene matches. CDR1 and CDR2 (germline): SEHNR, FQNEAQ (reference sequence). CDR3 in amino acids: CASSLARGTGLNSPLHF. CDR3 coding DNA: TGTGCCAGCAGCTTAGCGCGAGGGACAGGGCTAAATTCACCCCTCCACTTT.

This clone was seen just once. V usage is TRBV18 and J usage is TRBJ2-2, with 7 nucleotides matching TRBD1. Germline V CDR1 and CDR2: KGHSH, LQKENI. The V and J ends lost 3 bases and 7 bases, in that order; junction bases with no gene match: 8. The CDR3 has 15 amino acids. The CDR3: CASSPLDRDLGELFF. The CDR3 nucleotides read TGTGCCAGCTCACCGCTTGACAGGGATCTCGGGGAGCTGTTTTTT. Full variable domain (rest looked up from reference TRBV18 and TRBJ2-2): NAGVMQNPRHLVRRRGQEARLRCSPMKGHSHVYWYRQLPEEGLKFMVYLQKENIIDESGMPKERFSAEFPKEGPSILRIQQVVRGDSAAYFCASSPLDRDLGELFFGEGSRLTVL.

The chain has TRBV6-5 and TRBJ2-5; possible D gene TRBD2, 5 bases. The germline V gene encodes CDR1 MNHEY and CDR2 SVGAGI. The CDR3 extends over 15 amino acids. Trimming took off 7 bases at V and 2 bases at J, with 17 bases between the two ends. The CDR3: CASIRSGALQETQYF. The DNA for the CDR3 is TGTGCCAGCATCCGGAGCGGTGCATTACAAGAGACCCAGTACTTC.

The rearrangement joins TRBV11-3 to TRBJ2-2; a possible D gene is TRBD1 (6 bases). Deletions cut 3 bases from V and 5 bases from J, with 7 bases between. Per the germline V gene, CDR1 is SGHNT and CDR2 is YENEEA. The CDR3 has 13 amino acids. The CDR3 nucleotides are TGTGCCAGCAGCTTGGGACAAACCGGGGAGCTGTTTTTT. Translating gives CASSLGQTGELFF.

The rearrangement links TRBV3-1 (or the pseudogene TRBV3-2) to TRBJ2-1; 11 positions match TRBD2. The ends lost 4 bases at V and 4 bases at J; junction bases unmatched: 6. This CDR3 spans 16 amino acids. Looked up from germline, CDR1 is LGHDT and CDR2 is YNNKEL (reference sequence). CDR3 region: CASSPGVAGGYNEQFF. The CDR3 DNA sequence: TGTGCCAGCAGCCCCGGGGTAGCGGGGGGGTACAATGAGCAGTTCTTC.